This T cell receptor (beta chain) was captured by sequencing in a study of spatial heterogeneity in lung cancer. This clonotype is labeled medium-sized. One entry per CDR3 protein, called by TCRdb with MiXCR from the 5' RACE reads. The sample lists fewer than 2,000 distinct CDR3 sequences; under 9% were seen once. Stated time point: sample taken at primary tumor resection. No cell sorting; template was whole RNA from tumor, lung tissue or PBMC. The cohort: 70 to 75 early-stage, untreated non-small cell lung cancer patients. Material: normal lung tissue next to the tumor, obtained at surgery. The source of this sequence is a male donor with early-stage non-small cell lung cancer.

CDR3 in amino acids: CASSPGLNTGELFF. CDR3 nucleotides: TGTGCCAGCAGCCCCGGACTTAACACCGGGGAGCTGTTTTTT. This chain joins TRBV5-6 and TRBJ2-2, with D possibly matching TRBD2 (5 bases). This CDR3 contains 14 residues. Germline CDR1 and CDR2: SGHDT and YYEEEE. The V gene lost 4 bases and the J gene lost 2 bases, with 9 bases spanning the gap.